These 26 T cell receptor beta chains originate from one sample sequenced in a study of cytomegalovirus exposure and HLA in healthy donors. The table came from immunoSEQ multiplex PCR; TCRdb's copy has only in-frame clones and leaves some out. The data contain 150,000 to 200,000 clones, more than 75% of them singletons. The sequenced sample consisted of PBMCs. These receptors came from a woman in her thirties in good health and CMV-seronegative.

The chain uses TRBV21-1 and TRBJ1-1. TRBV21-1 represents a pseudogene. CDR3 size: 12 residues. CDR3 sequence (DNA): TGTGCCAGCAGCAAAGGAGACACTGAAGCTTTCTTT. Protein sequence: CASSKGDTEAFF.

V and J are TRBV30 and TRBJ1-2; TRBD1 might be the D (6 bases). This CDR3 comprises 12 residues. Germline lookup yields CDR1 GTSNPN and CDR2 SVGIG (reference sequence). Trimming took 3 bases from V and 3 from J, leaving 8 bases between them. The CDR3 DNA reads as TGTGCCTGGAGCTCAGGGGACTATGGCTACACCTTC. It specifies CAWSSGDYGYTF.

The chain couples TRBV5-1 to TRBJ1-5; possible D gene TRBD1, 6 bases. From germline, CDR1 is SGHRS and CDR2 YFSETQ. CDR3 length: 15 amino acids. V lost 0 bases and J 4 bases, leaving 11 bases between the germline ends. The CDR3 nucleotides are TGCGCCAGCAGCTTGGGGGGGACACAGAATCAGCCCCAGCATTTT. Translating gives CASSLGGTQNQPQHF. Looking up the rest from reference TRBV5-1 and TRBJ1-5 gives the full variable domain: KAGVTQTPRYLIKTRGQQVTLSCSPISGHRSVSWYQQTPGQGLQFLFEYFSETQRNKGNFPGRFSGRQFSNSRSEMNVSTLELGDSALYLCASSLGGTQNQPQHFGDGTRLSIL.

This clone was detected a few times. The J gene is TRBJ1-5, the V gene TRBV27; no reliable D call. The germline V gene has CDR1 MNHEY and CDR2 SMNVEV (reference sequence). The CDR3 length is 13 residues. With 3 bases removed from V and 6 bases from J, the gap between germline ends came to 9 bases. CDR3 in amino acids: CASSLWEGQPQHF. CDR3 in DNA: TGTGCCAGCAGTTTGTGGGAGGGTCAGCCCCAGCATTTT.

The V gene is TRBV12-5, the J gene TRBJ1-2; 10 bases align to TRBD1. This CDR3 region has 19 residues. V lost 2 bases, J lost 2 bases, and 14 bases stayed unmatched. Germline V lookup: CDR1 LGHNT, CDR2 FRNRAP. Written as DNA, the CDR3 is TGTGCTAGTGGTTTGTCTAACCGGGACAGGGGTTTCCTGAACTATGGCTACACCTTC. This gives the protein CASGLSNRDRGFLNYGYTF.

The chain employs TRBV7-2 and TRBJ2-7; D possibly corresponds to TRBD1 (5 bases). V shed 1 base and J shed 5 bases, with 12 bases lying between them. CDR1 SGHTA and CDR2 FQGNSA come from the germline V gene. The length of the CDR3 is 14 residues. CDR3 nucleotides: TGTGCCAGCAGCTTAGAAGTGGGGCAGCACGAGCAGTACTTC. It is translated as CASSLEVGQHEQYF. Complete variable domain (other parts from reference TRBV7-2 and TRBJ2-7): GAGVSQSPSNKVTEKGKDVELRCDPISGHTALYWYRQSLGQGLEFLIYFQGNSAPDKSGLPSDRFSAERTGGSVSTLTIQRTQQEDSAVYLCASSLEVGQHEQYFGPGTRLTVT.

The chain joins TRBV5-1 to TRBJ1-2; D perhaps matches TRBD1 (6 bases). The germline V gene encodes CDR1 SGHRS and CDR2 YFSETQ. The CDR3 covers 15 residues. V was pared by 0 bases and J by 2 bases, with 11 bases between. This chain's CDR3 is CASSLETGANYGYTF. The CDR3 DNA sequence: TGCGCCAGCAGCTTGGAGACAGGCGCGAACTATGGCTACACCTTC.

The V gene is TRBV9, the J gene TRBJ2-1, with TRBD2 matching 9 bases. The germline V gene encodes CDR1 SGDLS and CDR2 YYNGEE. The V and J ends lost 0 bases and 5 bases, in that order; junction bases with no gene match: 12. The CDR3 totals 18 residues. CDR3 DNA sequence: TGTGCCAGCAGCGTAGCTGTGCGGGGGGGACCCAGCGACAATGAGCAGTTCTTC. Encoded protein: CASSVAVRGGPSDNEQFF.

V and J are TRBV11-2 and TRBJ1-6; tentatively, D is TRBD1 (5 bases). This CDR3 comprises 17 residues. Trimming left V 5 bases short and J 4 bases short, with 18 bases between. CDR1 is SGHAT, CDR2 FQNNGV, per germline. CDR3 in DNA: TGTGCCAGCAGCAACCAAGTGGGGGGGACTTATAATTCACCCCTCCACTTT. Translation gives CASSNQVGGTYNSPLHF.

The chain employs TRBV30 and TRBJ2-7, with 11 bases matching TRBD1. Germline trimming cut 3 bases from V and 4 bases from J; bases unmatched to any gene: 5. The germline V gene has CDR1 GTSNPN and CDR2 SVGIG (reference sequence). The CDR3 has 14 residues. CDR3 DNA sequence: TGTGCCTGGAGGAATAGGGACAGGGGGTACGAGCAGTACTTC. Translation: CAWRNRDRGYEQYF.

The gene calls are TRBV5-1 and TRBJ2-3, with 8 nucleotides matching TRBD1. This CDR3 is 14 amino acids long. CDR1 and CDR2 from the germline V gene are SGHRS and YFSETQ. J lost 4 bases, V lost 2 bases, and 3 bases had no gene match. This CDR3 is CASSLGTGPDTQYF. Written as DNA, the CDR3 is TGCGCCAGCAGCTTAGGGACAGGTCCAGATACGCAGTATTTT.

This clone appeared once. V and J are TRBV29-1 and TRBJ2-5; TRBD1 matches 12 bases. Germline assignment: CDR1 SQVTM and CDR2 ANQGSEA. The CDR3 runs 13 residues. Here the CDR3 reads CSGGQGAGETQYF. For the CDR3, the DNA is TGCAGTGGGGGACAGGGGGCTGGGGAGACCCAGTACTTC.

The J gene is TRBJ1-2, the V gene TRBV6-1, with D hard to call. This CDR3 comprises 14 residues. The germline V gene has CDR1 MNHNS and CDR2 SASEGT. Trimming shortened V by 7 bases and J by 6 bases, and 18 bases separated the two germline ends. The CDR3 protein is CASKQSGRPDGYTF. CDR3 coding DNA: TGTGCCAGCAAACAAAGCGGCAGGCCTGATGGCTACACCTTC.

The J gene is TRBJ1-1, the V gene TRBV6-4; D is unclear. Germline assignment: CDR1 MRHNA and CDR2 SNTAGT. V was trimmed by 2 bases and J by 0 bases, leaving 4 bases between them. This CDR3 has 13 amino acids. The CDR3 DNA follows: TGTGCCAGCAGTGACACTTTGAACACTGAAGCTTTCTTT. This encodes CASSDTLNTEAFF.

The chain employs TRBV2 and TRBJ2-5; TRBD2 might be the D (5 bases). With 4 bases removed from V and 5 bases from J, the gap between germline ends came to 11 bases. CDR3 length: 13 amino acids. In germline, CDR1 is SNHLY, CDR2 FYNNEI. The CDR3 region is CASSATSSETQYF. CDR3 in DNA: TGTGCCAGCAGTGCTACTAGTTCGGAGACCCAGTACTTC.

The genes are TRBV5-3 and TRBJ1-5, with a weak D call TRBD1 (5 bases). TRBV5-3 is marked as an open reading frame, function uncertain. This CDR3 contains 16 residues. V lost 1 base and J 7 bases, leaving 18 bases between the germline ends. CDR3 DNA sequence: TGTGCCAGAAGCTTGAATTCTGGGGCTTCGCGGCAGCCCCAGCATTTT. This encodes CARSLNSGASRQPQHF.

This clone turned up a few times. The rearrangement links TRBV4-3 to TRBJ2-2, with D unclear. The CDR3 runs to 13 residues. The germline V gene has CDR1 LGHNA and CDR2 YSLEER. The ends were cut back, 4 bases at V and 5 bases at J, with 8 bases in the middle. CDR3 protein: CASSPRTTGELFF. Here the CDR3 DNA reads TGCGCCAGCAGCCCGAGAACGACCGGGGAGCTGTTTTTT.

V and J are TRBV6-1 and TRBJ1-2; D gene ambiguous. The V and J ends lost 6 bases and 0 bases respectively, with 11 bases between them. This CDR3 has 14 residues. Germline V gene sequence: CDR1 MNHNS, CDR2 SASEGT. This CDR3 is CASREIRSNYGYTF. The CDR3 DNA follows: TGTGCCAGCAGGGAAATCAGGTCTAACTATGGCTACACCTTC.

This chain connects TRBV5-1 to TRBJ2-3, with D possibly being TRBD2 (6 bases). The length of the CDR3 is 16 residues. The germline V and J ends were trimmed by 4 bases and 13 bases, with 28 bases remaining between them. Germline loops: CDR1 SGHRS, CDR2 YFSETQ. CDR3 coding DNA: TGCGCCAGCAGCGGTGGGGGGAGTCTGCCCCGAAATCGCGAGTATTTT. This codes for CASSGGGSLPRNREYF.

The chain is built from TRBV18 and TRBJ2-7; the D gene is possibly TRBD2 (6 bases). Deletions cut 6 bases from V and 6 bases from J, with 24 bases between. In germline, CDR1 is KGHSH, CDR2 LQKENI. The CDR3 spans 16 residues. Here the CDR3 DNA reads TGTGCCAGCTCGGAGACGACCGGGAGAGGGGTAGGCGAGCAGTACTTC. Its translation is CASSETTGRGVGEQYF.

The V call is TRBV6-1, the J call TRBJ2-7; TRBD1 is a possible D gene (5 bases). Germline-derived CDR1 and CDR2 are MNHNS and SASEGT. CDR3 size: 12 residues. The germline V and J ends were trimmed by 7 bases and 2 bases, with 9 bases remaining between them. The CDR3 sequence: CASNQGTYEQYF. The DNA for the CDR3 is TGTGCCAGCAACCAGGGCACCTACGAGCAGTACTTC.

This chain connects TRBV15 to TRBJ2-1, with 8 bases that match TRBD2. CDR3 length: 14 amino acids. CDR1 is LNHNV, CDR2 YYDKDF, per germline (reference sequence). V trimming: 6 bases; J trimming: 8 bases; junction bases outside the gene matches: 9. The DNA of the CDR3 is TGTGCCACCAGTGACCCGGGGGGGCCGTATGAGCAGTTCTTC. Encoded protein: CATSDPGGPYEQFF.

J is TRBJ2-3 and V is TRBV9; a weak D match, TRBD2 (7 bases). The V gene's germline CDR1 is SGDLS and CDR2 YYNGEE. The CDR3 loop spans 16 amino acids. V lost 1 base and J 0 bases, leaving 12 bases between the germline ends. CDR3 sequence reads: CASSVPGGASTDTQYF. CDR3 nucleotide sequence: TGTGCCAGCAGCGTACCTGGGGGGGCCAGCACAGATACGCAGTATTTT. The variable domain in full, completed from reference TRBV9 and TRBJ2-3, reads DSGVTQTPKHLITATGQRVTLRCSPRSGDLSVYWYQQSLDQGLQFLIQYYNGEERAKGNILERFSAQQFPDLHSELNLSSLELGDSALYFCASSVPGGASTDTQYFGPGTRLTVL.

The chain has TRBV4-1 and TRBJ2-5; D might be TRBD1 (5 bases). CDR3 size: 16 residues. Germline V CDR1 and CDR2: MGHRA, YSYEKL. Trimming removed 0 bases at V and 1 base at J, with 12 bases between. CDR3 coding DNA: TGCGCCAGCAGCCAAGAGGGGCCAGGGTCCCAAGAGACCCAGTACTTC. Protein product: CASSQEGPGSQETQYF.

The rearrangement uses TRBV7-2 and TRBJ2-6; 9 bases are shared with TRBD1. The CDR3 spans 17 residues. Unmatched junction bases numbered 8, after V lost 4 bases and J lost 4 bases. CDR1 SGHTA and CDR2 FQGNSA come from the germline V gene. The CDR3 here is CASSSSSGTGGANVLTF. In DNA, the CDR3 is TGTGCCAGCAGCTCATCGTCCGGGACAGGGGGGGCCAACGTCCTGACTTTC.

V is TRBV13 and J is TRBJ2-5; tentative D call: TRBD2 (5 bases). Trimming pared 5 bases from V and 7 bases from J, leaving 14 bases between. This CDR3 has 13 amino acids. CDR1 is PRHDT, CDR2 FYEKMQ, per germline (reference sequence). The chain's CDR3 is CASSARTVGTQYF. The CDR3 DNA reads TGTGCCAGCAGCGCTCGGACTGTCGGGACCCAGTACTTC.